The 23 T cell receptor beta chains below were found in one sample sequenced in a study of OX40 agonist ivuxolimab in advanced cancers. Library creation used the immunoSEQ multiplex PCR assay. TCRdb limited this immuneACCESS table to in-frame rearrangements with V and J called. A share of clones is missing; checked studies link under half to unresolved V genes, and the rest is unexplained. The sample profile shows more than 45,000 clones; around 84% of them were found once. The ten biggest clones cover roughly 10% of the sample. Material: CD4+ or CD8+ T cells sorted from blood, obtained in a trial of the OX40 agonist ivuxolimab. The receptors originated from an adult with an advanced solid tumor such as melanoma, head and neck, liver or kidney cancer.

The chain recombines TRBV7-9 with TRBJ2-4, with 7 bases that match TRBD1. The junction had 2 bases not matched to a gene; V was cut back by 4 bases and J by 2 bases. The germline V gene encodes CDR1 SEHNR and CDR2 FQNEAQ (reference sequence). The CDR3 contains 14 residues. The CDR3 DNA is TGTGCCAGCAGCTCACAGGGGACCAAAAACATTCAGTACTTC. It codes for CASSSQGTKNIQYF.

The chain combines TRBV4-3 with TRBJ2-7; D might be TRBD1 (8 bases). CDR1 and CDR2 from the germline V gene are LGHNA and YSLEER. V dropped 4 bases and J dropped 0 bases, with 16 bases sitting between them. The CDR3 runs to 16 residues. The CDR3 nucleotides read TGCGCCAGCAGCCCCACAACAGGGGGGGACTCCTACGAGCAGTACTTC. This sequence encodes CASSPTTGGDSYEQYF.

The V gene is TRBV30, the J gene TRBJ2-5; the D gene is possibly TRBD2 (6 bases). The CDR3 extends over 14 amino acids. In germline, CDR1 is GTSNPN, CDR2 SVGIG (reference sequence). The V and J ends lost 0 bases and 4 bases respectively, with 12 bases between them. The CDR3 protein is CAWSVGGLVETQYF. The DNA for the CDR3 is TGTGCCTGGAGTGTGGGGGGACTGGTAGAGACCCAGTACTTC.

The chain uses TRBV7-2 and TRBJ1-1; TRBD1 might be the D (5 bases). The CDR3 covers 15 residues. CDR1 and CDR2 from the germline V gene are SGHTA and FQGNSA. The V end was cut by 5 bases, the J end by 2 bases, with 15 bases between. The CDR3 protein is CASSQGTGQNTEAFF. The DNA for the CDR3 is TGTGCCAGCAGCCAAGGGACGGGTCAAAACACTGAAGCTTTCTTT.

The sample holds a few counts of this clone. The rearrangement joins TRBV11-2 to TRBJ1-5; TRBD1 aligns across 9 bases. The germline CDR1 and CDR2 sequences are SGHAT and FQNNGV. J gave up 9 bases and V 4 bases, and 4 bases lay outside the gene matches. This CDR3 is 13 amino acids long. The CDR3 DNA is TGTGCCAGCAGCTGGACAGGGGAAGGGCCCCAGCATTTT. Residues: CASSWTGEGPQHF.

The V and J genes are TRBV5-4 and TRBJ1-2; 8 nucleotides match TRBD1. Germline CDR1 SGHNT, CDR2 YYREEE (reference sequence). Trimming at V came to 4 bases and at J to 0 bases, leaving 5 bases not matched to a gene. This CDR3 comprises 15 residues. The CDR3 spells CASSGEDRANYGYTF. The CDR3 region has the DNA TGTGCCAGCAGCGGAGAGGACAGGGCTAACTATGGCTACACCTTC.

The chain has TRBV7-9 and TRBJ1-2, with D perhaps TRBD1 (5 bases). Trimming took off 1 base at V and 3 bases at J, with 15 bases between the two ends. CDR1 is SEHNR and CDR2 is FQNEAQ in the germline V gene (reference sequence). The CDR3 is 16 residues long. The CDR3 coding sequence is TGTGCCAGCAGCTTAGGTATAGGGGACGATTACTATGGCTACACCTTC. Translated: CASSLGIGDDYYGYTF.

V gene TRBV5-1 combines with J gene TRBJ2-7, with 7 bases matching TRBD2. Germline V gene sequence: CDR1 SGHRS, CDR2 YFSETQ. There are 17 residues in the CDR3. The ends lost 0 bases at V and 5 bases at J; junction bases unmatched: 14. The CDR3 coding sequence is TGCGCCAGCAGCTTGGAAGGGTCCCGCGGGGGATTCCACGAGCAGTACTTC. This gives the protein CASSLEGSRGGFHEQYF.

The rearrangement joins TRBV9 to TRBJ1-1; TRBD1 might be the D (6 bases). The germline V and J ends were trimmed by 2 bases and 3 bases, with 14 bases remaining between them. Germline V gives CDR1 SGDLS, CDR2 YYNGEE. This CDR3 has 15 amino acids. In nucleotides, the CDR3 is TGTGCCAGCAGCGTTGGGGGCGCGCATTACACTGAAGCTTTCTTT. Its protein is CASSVGGAHYTEAFF.

The chain recombines TRBV6-5 with TRBJ2-2; a weak D match, TRBD2 (6 bases). The CDR3 sequence is 16 residues long. CDR1 MNHEY and CDR2 SVGAGI come from the germline V gene. Trimming took off 0 bases at V and 3 bases at J, with 11 bases between the two ends. The CDR3 bases are TGTGCCAGCAGTTACTCGAATGGCGGGGACACCGGGGAGCTGTTTTTT. Translating it yields CASSYSNGGDTGELFF.

The rearrangement uses TRBV27 and TRBJ2-7, with 7 bases aligning to TRBD2. Germline values: CDR1 MNHEY, CDR2 SMNVEV (reference sequence). Trimming cost V 6 bases and J 4 bases; bases outside gene matches: 18. The CDR3 sequence is 17 residues long. Here the CDR3 DNA reads TGTGCCAGCAGCCTGGACGCCCCGGGACTAAAAACGTACGAGCAGTACTTC. It translates to CASSLDAPGLKTYEQYF.

The CDR3 nucleotides read TGTGCCAGCAGTCTAACAGGTCCCGGGGAGCAGTACTTC. Its translation is CASSLTGPGEQYF. The rearrangement links TRBV27 to TRBJ2-7, with D tentatively TRBD1 (5 bases). In germline, CDR1 is MNHEY, CDR2 SMNVEV (reference sequence). The CDR3 has 13 residues. V lost 5 bases, J lost 7 bases, and 15 bases lay in between.

The chain employs TRBV5-5 and TRBJ2-7; tentatively, D is TRBD1 (5 bases). CDR1 is SGHKS, CDR2 YYEKEE, per germline (reference sequence). This CDR3 contains 15 residues. The V end was cut by 4 bases, the J end by 0 bases, with 14 bases between. The CDR3, as DNA: TGTGCCAGCAGCAGTCAAAGGGGTAGCTCCTACGAGCAGTACTTC. Translating gives CASSSQRGSSYEQYF.

The chain is built from TRBV4-2 and TRBJ2-2, with 8 bases matching TRBD2. Germline CDR1 reads LGHNA; CDR2 reads YNFKEQ. V trimming: 1 base; J trimming: 6 bases; junction bases outside the gene matches: 4. The CDR3 is made up of 15 amino acids. The CDR3 coding sequence is TGTGCCAGCAGCCAAGCTCGGGAGGGCCCCGGGGAGCTGTTTTTT. Protein sequence: CASSQAREGPGELFF.

The chain has TRBV7-2 and TRBJ2-7; TRBD2 matches 11 bases. CDR3 size: 14 residues. V shed 3 bases, J shed 6 bases, and the junction held 4 bases outside the gene matches. Germline assignment: CDR1 SGHTA and CDR2 FQGNSA. CDR3 nucleotide sequence: TGTGCCAGCAGCTTCGTAGCGGGAGGGCCCGAGCAGTACTTC. Translated, it gives CASSFVAGGPEQYF.

This sequence joins TRBV13 and TRBJ2-3; 8 positions match TRBD1. This CDR3 has 16 residues. V lost 0 bases to trimming and J lost 6 bases; unmatched junction nucleotides: 8. Looked up from germline, CDR1 is PRHDT and CDR2 is FYEKMQ (reference sequence). CDR3 nucleotides: TGTGCCAGCAGCTTAGGCGAGGCAGGGGGCGCGGATACGCAGTATTTT. As protein: CASSLGEAGGADTQYF.

This clone was observed a single time. This chain uses TRBV7-9 with TRBJ1-1, with D perhaps matching TRBD1 (6 bases). CDR3 length: 14 amino acids. V gave up 6 bases and J gave up 0 bases, with 11 bases separating them. Germline V gene sequence: CDR1 SEHNR, CDR2 FQNEAQ (reference sequence). The CDR3 DNA reads as TGTGCCAGCAGTCCTACAGGGTTGAACACTGAAGCTTTCTTT. Encoded protein: CASSPTGLNTEAFF.

The chain uses TRBV19 and TRBJ2-1; 7 bases are a match to TRBD2. The CDR3 spans 13 residues. Germline CDR1 is LNHDA and CDR2 is SQIVND (reference sequence). V shed 6 bases, J shed 8 bases, and the junction held 7 bases outside the gene matches. CDR3 sequence: CASRRTGGDEQFF. DNA for the CDR3: TGTGCCAGTAGACGGACTGGGGGGGATGAGCAGTTCTTC.

This rearrangement joins TRBV5-8 to TRBJ1-6; D is unresolved. Trimming removed 0 bases at V and 10 bases at J, with 8 bases between. Germline-derived CDR1 and CDR2 are SGHTS and YDEGEE. The CDR3 extends over 13 amino acids. The CDR3 region has the DNA TGTGCCAGCAGCTTGGTCCAGGACTCACCCCTCCACTTT. Its translation is CASSLVQDSPLHF.

The rearrangement joins TRBV5-8 to TRBJ1-6; D is undetermined. V dropped 4 bases and J dropped 13 bases, with 9 bases sitting between them. The CDR3 contains 11 residues. The germline CDR1 and CDR2 sequences are SGHTS and YDEGEE. CDR3 sequence reads: CASSPPSPLHF. Here the CDR3 DNA reads TGTGCCAGCAGCCCGCCCTCGCCCCTCCACTTT.

This clone is medium-sized in the sample. The chain carries TRBV14 and TRBJ1-1; 9 nucleotides match TRBD1. The CDR3 is made up of 16 amino acids. After removal of 4 bases from V and 0 bases from J, the junction contained 6 bases not matched to a gene. Germline CDR1 reads SGHDN; CDR2 reads FVKESK. The CDR3 nucleotides are TGTGCCAGCAGCCCCTACGGACAGGGGATGAACACTGAAGCTTTCTTT. This translates into CASSPYGQGMNTEAFF.

The table lists this clone with a count of one. The chain is built from TRBV4-1 and TRBJ2-1; 8 bases are a match to TRBD2. CDR1 is MGHRA, CDR2 YSYEKL, per germline. V shed 3 bases and J 2 bases; nucleotides not matched to a gene: 6. The length of the CDR3 is 16 residues. This chain's CDR3 is CASSQSGTRAYNEQFF. CDR3 in DNA: TGCGCCAGCAGCCAGTCGGGGACTAGAGCCTACAATGAGCAGTTCTTC.

The chain recombines TRBV7-9 with TRBJ2-7; D assignment may be TRBD1 or TRBD2 (5 bases each). Germline V lookup: CDR1 SEHNR, CDR2 FQNEAQ (reference sequence). This CDR3 has 14 residues. Between the trimmed V and J ends, which lost 5 bases and 4 bases, there was a span of 15 bases. The CDR3 loop reads CASSHRDRRYEQYF. CDR3 bases: TGTGCCAGCAGCCATCGGGACCGGAGGTACGAGCAGTACTTC. The whole variable domain, filled in from reference TRBV7-9 and TRBJ2-7, reads DTGVSQNPRHKITKRGQNVTFRCDPISEHNRLYWYRQTLGQGPEFLTYFQNEAQLEKSRLLSDRFSAERPKGSFSTLEIQRTEQGDSAMYLCASSHRDRRYEQYFGPGTRLTVT.